A selection of T cell receptor beta chains follows, all from one sample in a study of blood T cell repertoires in COVID-19. Using immunoSEQ multiplex PCR, the repertoire was profiled, and TCRdb retains in-frame clones only, with some absent. The sample lists tens of thousands of clones; about nine tenths were seen once. Input material: peripheral blood. These receptors were obtained from an elderly woman with acute or convalescent COVID-19. Both conserved end residues are part of each CDR3. A D gene is named only where the DNA matches it firmly. Not every row has a clone size; where given, it reads once, few, many or a size class.

j_call d_call clone_size v_call cdr3_aa cdr3_nt
TRBJ2-1 . . TRBV20-1 CSAQYNEQFF TGCAGTGCTCAATACAATGAGCAGTTCTTC
TRBJ2-6 TRBD2 . TRBV5-4 CASSLYLGLAGGTGANVLTF TGTGCCAGCAGCTTGTATCTGGGACTAGCGGGGGGAACTGGGGCCAACGTCCTGACTTTC
TRBJ1-5 . . TRBV9 CASSVDGGQPQHF TGTGCCAGCAGCGTAGATGGCGGTCAGCCCCAGCATTTT
TRBJ1-5 . . TRBV6-1 CASSELGVGNQPQHF TGTGCCAGCAGTGAATTAGGAGTAGGCAATCAGCCCCAGCATTTT
TRBJ1-2 TRBD1 . TRBV3-1/TRBV3-2 CASSQGFHRGRGGYTF TGTGCCAGCAGCCAAGGATTTCACAGGGGGCGTGGTGGCTACACCTTC
TRBJ2-5 TRBD2 . TRBV4-1 CASSPPGTSVETQYF TGCGCCAGCAGCCCCCCCGGGACTAGCGTGGAGACCCAGTACTTC
TRBJ1-1 . . TRBV2 CASRLTGNTEAFF TGTGCCAGCAGGTTGACAGGGAACACTGAAGCTTTCTTT
TRBJ1-2 . . TRBV5-1 CASSPPAAGIGYTF TGCGCCAGCAGCCCCCCGGCGGCAGGGATAGGCTACACCTTC
TRBJ2-7 TRBD1 once TRBV29-1 CSVKRTGSYEQYF TGCAGCGTAAAGAGGACAGGCTCCTACGAGCAGTACTTC
TRBJ2-2 . . TRBV6-5 CASSYDRGVLAGELFF TGTGCCAGCAGTTATGATCGTGGCGTTCTAGCCGGGGAGCTGTTTTTT
TRBJ1-1 TRBD1 . TRBV19 CASGRVRDRDFF TGTGCCAGTGGGCGGGTCCGGGACAGAGATTTCTTT
TRBJ2-1 . . TRBV7-7 CASSFSQGGGNEQFF TGTGCTAGCAGCTTTTCACAGGGAGGGGGCAATGAGCAGTTCTTC
TRBJ1-5 . . TRBV10-3 CAISRSNARNQPQHF TGTGCCATCAGTCGGTCTAACGCACGCAATCAGCCCCAGCATTTT
TRBJ1-4 . . TRBV19 CASSIGRTTNEKLFF TGTGCCAGTAGTATCGGTAGAACAACTAATGAAAAACTGTTTTTT
TRBJ1-1 TRBD1 few TRBV6-4 CASSDYRGSEAFF TGTGCCAGCAGTGACTACAGGGGGTCTGAAGCTTTCTTT
TRBJ1-4 . . TRBV5-4 CASSLEDRENEKLFF TGTGCCAGCAGCTTGGAGGACCGGGAGAATGAAAAACTGTTTTTT
TRBJ1-2 . once TRBV19 CASSSIGEPYGYTF TGTGCCAGTAGTTCAATCGGGGAACCCTATGGCTACACCTTC
TRBJ1-1 . few TRBV7-2 CASSFSVMNTEAFF TGTGCCAGCAGCTTTTCAGTCATGAACACTGAAGCTTTCTTT
TRBJ1-5 . once TRBV10-3 CAISGSDSGQPQHF TGTGCCATCAGTGGTTCTGACTCGGGTCAGCCCCAGCATTTT
TRBJ1-2 . . TRBV5-6 CASRPAGARGDYGYTF TGTGCCAGCAGACCCGCAGGGGCGAGAGGGGACTATGGCTACACCTTC
TRBJ2-1 . . TRBV10-1 CASSELGVFRAHNEQFF TGCGCCAGCAGTGAGTTAGGGGTCTTCCGAGCTCACAATGAGCAGTTCTTC
TRBJ2-7 . . TRBV19 CASSPQGLYEQYF TGTGCCAGTTCCCCCCAGGGCTTATACGAGCAGTACTTC
TRBJ1-6 . . TRBV3-1/TRBV3-2 CASSPLSDSNSPLHF TGTGCCAGCAGCCCCCTAAGCGATTCGAATTCACCCCTCCACTTT
TRBJ2-2 . . TRBV27 CASSYREPGELFF TGTGCCAGCAGTTACCGAGAGCCCGGGGAGCTGTTTTTT
TRBJ1-1 TRBD1 once TRBV30 CAWSKETGVTEAFF TGTGCCTGGAGTAAAGAGACAGGGGTTACTGAAGCTTTCTTT
TRBJ2-5 . . TRBV18 CASSPPTVRGETQYF TGTGCCAGCTCACCGCCGACAGTTAGGGGAGAGACCCAGTACTTC
TRBJ2-1 . . TRBV6-5 CASRLNNEQFF TGTGCCAGCAGACTTAACAATGAGCAGTTCTTC
TRBJ1-4 TRBD1 . TRBV4-2 CASSQDRLGTGEEKLFF TGTGCCAGCAGCCAAGATCGTTTGGGGACAGGGGAGGAAAAACTGTTTTTT
TRBJ1-4 . . TRBV6-5 CASSYSGQPNEKLFF TGTGCCAGCAGTTACTCGGGGCAGCCTAATGAAAAACTGTTTTTT
TRBJ2-2 . . TRBV6-6 CASSPGHSNTGELFF TGTGCCAGCAGTCCGGGACACTCGAACACCGGGGAGCTGTTTTTT
TRBJ2-7 . . TRBV11-2 CASSFPGITYEQYF TGTGCCAGCAGCTTCCCAGGGATCACCTACGAGCAGTACTTC
TRBJ2-2 TRBD1 . TRBV18 CASSRGQQNTGELFF TGTGCCAGCTCACGGGGACAGCAGAACACCGGGGAGCTGTTTTTT
TRBJ1-2 . . TRBV6-2/TRBV6-3 CASSFRDARDSGYTF TGTGCCAGCAGCTTCCGGGACGCCAGGGACTCCGGCTACACCTTC
TRBJ2-5 . . TRBV6-5 CASSSRAGARQETQYF TGTGCCAGCAGTTCCCGGGCAGGGGCACGCCAAGAGACCCAGTACTTC
TRBJ2-3 . . TRBV6-5 CASTRGIDTQYF TGTGCCAGCACCCGGGGGATAGATACGCAGTATTTT
TRBJ1-1 . . TRBV28 CASSPPPAGTEAFF TGTGCCAGCAGTCCCCCCCCCGCGGGCACTGAAGCTTTCTTT
TRBJ1-2 . few TRBV21-1 CASSKTGEGAYGYTF TGTGCCAGCAGCAAGACAGGGGAAGGAGCTTATGGCTACACCTTC
TRBJ1-5 . once TRBV5-4 CARRGCNQPQHF TGTGCCAGGAGGGGGTGTAATCAGCCCCAGCATTTT
TRBJ1-1 . . TRBV6-5 CASSFFGGENTEAFF TGTGCCAGCAGTTTCTTTGGGGGGGAGAACACTGAAGCTTTCTTT
TRBJ1-5 . few TRBV10-3 CAISESRNQPQHF TGTGCCATCAGTGAGTCCAGAAATCAGCCCCAGCATTTT
TRBJ1-2 . . TRBV29-1 CSVEGGVGYTF TGCAGCGTTGAAGGGGGGGTTGGCTACACCTTC
TRBJ2-5 . . TRBV5-1 CASSLVAGEETQYF TGCGCCAGCAGCTTGGTGGCAGGTGAAGAGACCCAGTACTTC